Described below is a single T cell receptor beta chain sequence and its context. Its specificity is unknown. Relative to the germline gene, one junction end is altered; a read error may explain this. This sample is drawn from a study of post-analysis software for immune sequencing data. Whole-study context: The patients showed relapsing-remitting, secondary progressive and progressive-relapsing multiple sclerosis courses.

Sequencing libraries made from TCR beta cDNA carried unique molecular identifiers. TCRdb passed the PCR reads through MiXCR, listing each CDR3 protein once. The profile shows approximately 400,000 distinct CDR3 sequences, less than 40% of them singletons. Study results and caveats: F-measure co-clustering was strong for batch-matched samples. With TRBV5-6, TRBV5-1 and TRBV20-1 included, about five TRBV segments were more frequent in patients than in controls. Multiple sclerosis was associated with a significant reduction in normalized Chao1 diversity relative to controls.

Looked up from germline, CDR1 is SGHNT and CDR2 is YYREEE (reference sequence). The length of the CDR3 is 15 residues. The sample was blood. The genes are TRBV5-4 and TRBJ1-2; 9 bases agree with TRBD1. The clonotype comes from a girl aged 10 to 17 with multiple sclerosis. The CDR3: CVSSLDGTGLGGYTF. The CDR3 DNA sequence: TGTGTCAGCAGCTTGGATGGGACAGGGCTTGGTGGCTACACCTTC.